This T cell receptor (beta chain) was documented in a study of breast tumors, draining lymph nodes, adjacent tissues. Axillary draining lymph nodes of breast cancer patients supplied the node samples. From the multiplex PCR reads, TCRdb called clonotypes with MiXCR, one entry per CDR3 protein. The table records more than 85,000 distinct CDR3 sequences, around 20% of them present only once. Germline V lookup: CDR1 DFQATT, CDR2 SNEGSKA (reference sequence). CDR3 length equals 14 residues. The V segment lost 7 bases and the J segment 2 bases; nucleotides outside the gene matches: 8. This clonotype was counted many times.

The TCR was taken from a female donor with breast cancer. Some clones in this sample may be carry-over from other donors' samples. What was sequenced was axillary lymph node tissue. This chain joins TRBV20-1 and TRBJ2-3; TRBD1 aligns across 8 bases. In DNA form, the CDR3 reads TGCAGTGTTACCGGGACAGGAGTCACAGATACGCAGTATTTT. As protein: CSVTGTGVTDTQYF.